This TCR beta chain was found in a study of blood T cell repertoires in COVID-19. In germline, CDR1 is SGHDT, CDR2 YYEEEE. The length of the CDR3 is 14 residues. Trimming pared 3 bases from V and 6 bases from J, leaving 16 bases between. In the study's own analysis: Scientists estimated how many nucleated cells there were by amplifying reference gene primers. Clones were read by immunoSEQ multiplex PCR, and TCRdb kept only the in-frame ones, dropping some. V and J calls plus clone size are reproduced from that table; the DNA served to infer D and trimming. The data hold 70,000 to 80,000 clones, with roughly 82% observed a single time.

The V gene is TRBV5-6, the J gene TRBJ2-7; the D gene is possibly TRBD1 (6 bases). The clonotype originates from a man aged 50 or older with acute or convalescent COVID-19. Sequencing was done on a sample of peripheral blood. The DNA for the CDR3 is TGTGCCAGCAGCTCTCTCAGGGGATCGGGCGAGCAGTACTTC. This translates into CASSSLRGSGEQYF.